The 30 T cell receptor beta chains given below trace back to one sample, sequenced in a study of CD8 T cells in Susac syndrome. It was with random hexamers that roughly 0.5 to 1 ug RNA was reverse transcribed. TCRdb reprocessed the immunoSEQ multiplex PCR reads with MiXCR, giving one entry per CDR3 protein. The sample has some 400,000 distinct CDR3 sequences; roughly 85% are singletons. What was sequenced was CD8+ T cells from PBMCs. These receptors were collected from a human donor with multiple sclerosis.

The chain uses TRBV20-1 and TRBJ1-2; D possibly corresponds to TRBD1 (5 bases). V dropped 3 bases and J dropped 8 bases, with 22 bases sitting between them. The length of the CDR3 is 15 residues. The germline V gene has CDR1 DFQATT and CDR2 SNEGSKA (reference sequence). The CDR3 region is CSARNRDRGPQGYTF. CDR3 nucleotides: TGCAGTGCTAGGAATCGGGATAGGGGCCCTCAGGGCTACACCTTC.

The genes are TRBV12-3 or TRBV12-4 and TRBJ2-1, with TRBD2 identical over 8 bases. V was clipped by 11 bases and J by 9 bases; unmatched bases: 9. This CDR3 is 12 amino acids long. The CDR3 is CAGGAGAGEQFF. The CDR3, as DNA: TGTGCCGGAGGAGCGGGGGCGGGTGAGCAGTTCTTC.

The gene calls are TRBV12-3 or TRBV12-4 and TRBJ2-2, with 13 bases fitting TRBD2. V shed 6 bases, J shed 7 bases, and the junction held 5 bases outside the gene matches. The CDR3 covers 15 residues. CDR3 residues: CASRGLAGRGGELFF. The DNA for the CDR3 is TGTGCCAGCAGGGGACTAGCGGGGCGAGGCGGGGAGCTGTTTTTT.

This chain joins TRBV11-2 and TRBJ2-7; TRBD2 agrees at 9 bases. Trimming took 0 bases from V and 3 from J; bases not matched to a gene: 6. The germline gives CDR1 SGHAT, CDR2 FQNNGV. This CDR3 has 16 residues. The CDR3 sequence is CASSLEETSGNYEQYF. The CDR3 DNA reads as TGTGCCAGCAGCTTAGAAGAGACTAGCGGAAACTACGAGCAGTACTTC.

This clonotype was counted a single time. The V and J genes are TRBV2 and TRBJ1-1; D remains ambiguous. The CDR3 runs 12 residues. V lost 4 bases, J lost 7 bases, and 10 bases lay in between. CDR1 and CDR2 (germline): SNHLY, FYNNEI. The CDR3 loop reads CASSAGSDEAFF. CDR3 sequence (DNA): TGTGCCAGCAGTGCGGGCAGCGATGAAGCTTTCTTT.

The rearrangement joins TRBV29-1 to TRBJ2-2; perhaps TRBD2 as D (6 bases). Germline V lookup: CDR1 SQVTM, CDR2 ANQGSEA. There are 12 residues in the CDR3. CDR3 sequence: CCGVGNTGELFF. The CDR3 region has the DNA TGCTGCGGGGTCGGGAACACCGGGGAGCTGTTTTTT.

The chain employs TRBV2 and TRBJ2-7; 9 bases align to TRBD2. The germline V gene has CDR1 SNHLY and CDR2 FYNNEI. V was pared by 1 base and J by 5 bases, with 6 bases of the junction left unmatched. CDR3 length: 15 amino acids. Here the CDR3 reads CASSEGSSGTHEQYF. The CDR3 DNA sequence: TGTGCCAGCAGTGAAGGGTCTAGCGGGACGCACGAGCAGTACTTC.

The chain uses TRBV10-3 and TRBJ2-6; TRBD1 agrees at 10 bases. This CDR3 region has 19 residues. V lost 3 bases to trimming and J lost 0 bases; unmatched junction nucleotides: 8. The V gene's germline CDR1 is ENHRY and CDR2 SYGVKD. The DNA of the CDR3 is TGTGCCATCAGTGAATTAGGGGACAGGGGAGGCTCTGGGGCCAACGTCCTGACTTTC. It encodes CAISELGDRGGSGANVLTF.

The rearrangement uses TRBV19 and TRBJ2-7; 7 bases fit TRBD1. The J segment lost 2 bases and the V segment lost 10 bases, leaving 8 bases of the junction unmatched. Germline assignment: CDR1 LNHDA and CDR2 SQIVND (reference sequence). This CDR3 is 13 amino acids long. The CDR3 here is CATAGDSPYEQYF. DNA of the CDR3: TGTGCCACAGCCGGGGACAGCCCCTACGAGCAGTACTTC. The complete variable domain, with remaining parts taken from reference TRBV19 and TRBJ2-7, reads DGGITQSPKYLFRKEGQNVTLSCEQNLNHDAMYWYRQDPGQGLRLIYYSQIVNDFQKGDIAEGYSVSREKKESFPLTVTSAQKNPTAFYLCATAGDSPYEQYFGPGTRLTVT.

This clonotype has a single count. V is TRBV6-4 and J is TRBJ2-1; 10 positions agree with TRBD2. The CDR3 spans 15 residues. Germline CDR1 is MRHNA and CDR2 is SNTAGT. Trimming took 3 bases from V and 7 from J; bases not matched to a gene: 6. The CDR3 bases are TGTGCCAGCAGTGAGGGAGCGGGAGGGGTTAATGAGCAGTTCTTC. Amino acids: CASSEGAGGVNEQFF.

V gene TRBV28 combines with J gene TRBJ2-2; no clear D. Germline lookup yields CDR1 MDHEN and CDR2 SYDVKM. The CDR3 sequence is 16 residues long. Trimming pared 2 bases from V and 6 bases from J, leaving 16 bases between. CDR3 sequence reads: CASSLVSGEKAGELFF. The CDR3 DNA follows: TGTGCCAGCAGTTTAGTTTCCGGTGAGAAGGCCGGGGAGCTGTTTTTT.

The V call is TRBV12-3 or TRBV12-4, the J call TRBJ2-1, with 12 bases fitting TRBD2. V trimming: 2 bases; J trimming: 8 bases; junction bases outside the gene matches: 4. CDR3 length equals 15 residues. For the CDR3, the DNA is TGTGCCAGCAGTTTACCGACTAGCGGGAGTTATGAGCAGTTCTTC. Translated: CASSLPTSGSYEQFF.

The chain combines TRBV20-1 with TRBJ2-1; D possibly corresponds to TRBD2 (5 bases). Per germline, CDR1 DFQATT and CDR2 SNEGSKA (reference sequence). Trimming cost V 0 bases and J 4 bases, with 13 bases left between them. The CDR3 spans 15 residues. Here the CDR3 reads CSARDSGSAYNEQFF. CDR3 in DNA: TGCAGTGCTAGAGATAGTGGTAGCGCTTACAATGAGCAGTTCTTC.

The chain combines TRBV28 with TRBJ2-2; 7 bases map to TRBD1. Germline V gene lookup returns CDR1 MDHEN and CDR2 SYDVKM. The CDR3 has 16 residues. Unmatched junction bases numbered 6, after V lost 5 bases and J lost 0 bases. In DNA form, the CDR3 reads TGTGCCAGCAGTACCGGACAGGACGCGAACACCGGGGAGCTGTTTTTT. Amino acid sequence: CASSTGQDANTGELFF.

This chain uses TRBV28 with TRBJ1-2; D possibly corresponds to TRBD1 (5 bases). Trimming removed 4 bases at V and 9 bases at J, with 18 bases between. This CDR3 is 14 amino acids long. The germline gives CDR1 MDHEN, CDR2 SYDVKM. DNA for the CDR3: TGTGCCAGCAGTTCTGCCCGGGACGGGGGAAGCTACACCTTC. Protein product: CASSSARDGGSYTF.

The chain has TRBV28 and TRBJ1-5; D remains unclear. The CDR3 runs to 14 residues. Germline lookup yields CDR1 MDHEN and CDR2 SYDVKM. V gave up 3 bases and J gave up 1 base, with 7 bases separating them. CDR3 residues: CASSLMGSNQPQHF. The DNA of the CDR3 is TGTGCCAGCAGTTTGATGGGGAGCAATCAGCCCCAGCATTTT.

The genes are TRBV4-1 and TRBJ2-5; the D is unclear. Germline V gene lookup returns CDR1 MGHRA and CDR2 YSYEKL. Trimming left V 5 bases short and J 2 bases short, with 9 bases between. This CDR3 is built from 13 residues. This CDR3 is CASSGPSQETQYF. DNA of the CDR3: TGCGCCAGCAGCGGACCTAGTCAAGAGACCCAGTACTTC.

This clonotype was detected only once. The CDR3: CASSDEGRGSYEQYF. The CDR3 region has the DNA TGTGCCAGCAGCGATGAGGGGCGAGGATCCTACGAGCAGTACTTC. The V call is TRBV13, the J call TRBJ2-7; D might be TRBD1 or TRBD2, each matching 5 bases. The ends were cut back, 5 bases at V and 1 base at J, with 15 bases in the middle. The CDR3 totals 15 residues. The germline CDR1 and CDR2 sequences are PRHDT and FYEKMQ (reference sequence).

The chain recombines TRBV6-2 or TRBV6-3 with TRBJ2-7; 7 bases line up with TRBD1. Germline V gene sequence: CDR1 MNHEY, CDR2 SVGEGT. J was trimmed by 2 bases and V by 6 bases; bases with no gene match: 10. This CDR3 is built from 15 residues. CDR3 in DNA: TGTGCCAGCAGAACCCTCCGGGACAGCCCCTACGAGCAGTACTTC. Translated: CASRTLRDSPYEQYF.

V usage is TRBV10-3 and J usage is TRBJ1-1; the D is unclear. Germline-derived CDR1 and CDR2 are ENHRY and SYGVKD. CDR3 length: 12 amino acids. Trimming stripped 8 bases from V and 5 bases from J, with 12 bases between. This CDR3 is CAIGVAETEAFF. In nucleotides, the CDR3 is TGTGCCATCGGGGTAGCGGAGACTGAAGCTTTCTTT.

V gene TRBV19 combines with J gene TRBJ1-2, with TRBD1 matching over 9 bases. Germline CDR1 LNHDA, CDR2 SQIVND (reference sequence). This CDR3 comprises 15 residues. Trimming cost V 4 bases and J 4 bases; bases outside gene matches: 7. The CDR3 DNA sequence: TGTGCCAGTAGTACCAAACAGGGGGCCAGCTATGGCTACACCTTC. It yields the protein CASSTKQGASYGYTF.

The chain is built from TRBV27 and TRBJ2-1; D call uncertain. Trimming stripped 5 bases from V and 4 bases from J, with 18 bases between. Germline V lookup: CDR1 MNHEY, CDR2 SMNVEV (reference sequence). The CDR3 is 16 amino acids. CDR3 in DNA: TGTGCCAGCAGTCAAACGTTGGCCAGATTATACAATGAGCAGTTCTTC. This sequence encodes CASSQTLARLYNEQFF.

This rearrangement joins TRBV4-1 to TRBJ2-3; TRBD2 agrees at 11 bases. The J segment lost 0 bases and the V segment lost 6 bases, leaving 2 bases of the junction unmatched. Per the germline V gene, CDR1 is MGHRA and CDR2 is YSYEKL. CDR3 length: 15 residues. CDR3 sequence (DNA): TGCGCCAGCAGGGGACTAGCGGTTAGCACAGATACGCAGTATTTT. Its translation is CASRGLAVSTDTQYF.

V usage is TRBV5-6 and J usage is TRBJ2-1; 8 positions match TRBD1. Germline trimming cut 0 bases from V and 2 bases from J; bases unmatched to any gene: 7. Germline CDR1 and CDR2: SGHDT and YYEEEE. This CDR3 spans 17 amino acids. The CDR3 DNA reads as TGTGCCAGCAGCTTGGTCGGCAGGGGGCCACCCTACAATGAGCAGTTCTTC. The encoded protein is CASSLVGRGPPYNEQFF.

In DNA, the CDR3 is TGTGCCAGCAGCCCGGGTGGGTTCACAGGGGAAAACACTGAAGCTTTCTTT. This translates into CASSPGGFTGENTEAFF. The chain couples TRBV7-6 to TRBJ1-1; TRBD1 matches at 7 bases. Germline V lookup: CDR1 SGHVS, CDR2 FNYEAQ. The CDR3 consists of 17 residues. V was clipped by 5 bases and J by 2 bases; unmatched bases: 14.

The CDR3 nucleotides are TGCAGTGCAACTCCTCGGGACAGGGGGCTTTACGAGCAGTACTTC. Translation gives CSATPRDRGLYEQYF. The chain carries TRBV20-1 and TRBJ2-7; 12 bases agree with TRBD1. With V trimmed by 6 bases and J by 4 bases, 10 bases remained unmatched. CDR1 and CDR2 from the germline V gene are DFQATT and SNEGSKA (reference sequence). There are 15 residues in the CDR3.

The chain carries TRBV28 and TRBJ2-4; D might be TRBD1 or TRBD2, each matching 5 bases. CDR1 and CDR2 from the germline V gene are MDHEN and SYDVKM. V shed 5 bases and J shed 4 bases, with 18 bases lying between them. The CDR3 is 16 amino acids. CDR3 region: CASSPSRDAKKNIQYF. CDR3 in DNA: TGTGCCAGCAGTCCCTCACGGGACGCTAAAAAAAACATTCAGTACTTC.

V and J are TRBV4-1 and TRBJ1-5; D possibly corresponds to TRBD1 (6 bases). CDR1 is MGHRA, CDR2 YSYEKL, per germline. This CDR3 is 16 amino acids long. Trimming took off 1 base at V and 1 base at J, with 11 bases between the two ends. The CDR3 DNA sequence: TGCGCCAGCAGCCAAGTAGGGGGTATAAGCAATCAGCCCCAGCATTTT. This codes for CASSQVGGISNQPQHF.

The chain combines TRBV6-5 with TRBJ2-1; no clear D gene. This CDR3 region has 13 residues. Trimming took off 7 bases at V and 5 bases at J, with 12 bases between the two ends. Looked up from germline, CDR1 is MNHEY and CDR2 is SVGAGI. The CDR3 sequence: CASTLGPNNEQFF. Written as DNA, the CDR3 is TGTGCCAGCACTCTCGGCCCGAACAATGAGCAGTTCTTC.

CDR3 residues: CASSKPENEKLFF. The CDR3 bases are TGTGCCAGCAGCAAACCCGAAAATGAAAAACTGTTTTTT. This chain uses TRBV11-2 with TRBJ1-4, with D unresolved. This CDR3 has 13 amino acids. Germline CDR1 reads SGHAT; CDR2 reads FQNNGV. The ends were cut back, 5 bases at V and 5 bases at J, with 9 bases in the middle. The whole variable domain, filled in from reference TRBV11-2 and TRBJ1-4, reads EAGVAQSPRYKIIEKRQSVAFWCNPISGHATLYWYQQILGQGPKLLIQFQNNGVVDDSQLPKDRFSAERLKGVDSTLKIQPAKLEDSAVYLCASSKPENEKLFFGSGTQLSVL.